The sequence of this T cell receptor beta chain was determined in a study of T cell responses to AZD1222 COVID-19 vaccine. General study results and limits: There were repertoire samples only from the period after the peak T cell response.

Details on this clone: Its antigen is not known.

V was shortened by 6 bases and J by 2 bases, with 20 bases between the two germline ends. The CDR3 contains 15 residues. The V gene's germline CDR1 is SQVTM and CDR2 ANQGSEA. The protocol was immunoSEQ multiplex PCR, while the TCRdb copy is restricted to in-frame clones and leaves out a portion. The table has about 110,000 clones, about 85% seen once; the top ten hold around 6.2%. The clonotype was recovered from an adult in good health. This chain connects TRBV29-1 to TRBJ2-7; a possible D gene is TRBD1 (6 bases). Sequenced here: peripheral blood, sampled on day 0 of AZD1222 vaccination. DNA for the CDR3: TGCAGCGTAGGGAAGAGTCAGGGGAGCCCCTACGAGCAGTACTTC. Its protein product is CSVGKSQGSPYEQYF.